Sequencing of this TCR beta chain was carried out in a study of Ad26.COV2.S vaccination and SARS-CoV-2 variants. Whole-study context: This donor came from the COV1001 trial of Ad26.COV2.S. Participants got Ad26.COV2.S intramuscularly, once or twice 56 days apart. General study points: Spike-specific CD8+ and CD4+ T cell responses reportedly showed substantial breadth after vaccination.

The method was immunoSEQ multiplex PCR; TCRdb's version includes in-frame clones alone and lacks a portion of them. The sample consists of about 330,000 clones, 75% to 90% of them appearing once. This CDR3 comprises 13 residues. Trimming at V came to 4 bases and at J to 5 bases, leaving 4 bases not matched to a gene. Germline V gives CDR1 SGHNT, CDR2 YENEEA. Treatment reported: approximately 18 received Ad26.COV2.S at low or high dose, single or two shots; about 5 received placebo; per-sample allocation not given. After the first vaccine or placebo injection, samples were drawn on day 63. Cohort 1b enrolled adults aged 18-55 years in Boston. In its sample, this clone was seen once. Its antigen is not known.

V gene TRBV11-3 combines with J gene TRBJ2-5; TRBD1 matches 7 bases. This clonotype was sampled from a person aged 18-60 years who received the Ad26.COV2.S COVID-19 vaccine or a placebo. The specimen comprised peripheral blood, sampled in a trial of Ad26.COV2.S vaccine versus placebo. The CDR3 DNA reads TGTGCCAGCAGCTCGGACAGGAGGGAGACCCAGTACTTC. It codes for CASSSDRRETQYF.